This T cell receptor (beta chain) was sequenced during a study of blood T cell repertoires in COVID-19. Looking at the study overall: Spain, Italy and the United States supplied samples that represented acute and convalescent COVID-19. In each case, the material was cDNA or gDNA derived from T cells, B-cell-depleted T cells, or PBMCs.

Original processing notes: Reference gene primer amplification yielded estimated nucleated cell counts. Generated by immunoSEQ multiplex PCR, the TCRdb table keeps only in-frame clones and is missing some. That table is the source of V, J and clone size, and D and trimming were worked out from the DNA. In the table there are about 160,000 clones, roughly 87% of which are singletons. The sequence derives from a woman aged 55-75 years who had recovered from COVID-19. Material for sequencing was peripheral blood.

CDR3 sequence reads: CASSVEHHREGNQPQHF. The CDR3 bases are TGTGCCAGCAGCGTAGAGCACCACAGGGAGGGAAATCAGCCCCAGCATTTT. The chain carries TRBV9 and TRBJ1-5; possibly TRBD1 for D (6 bases). V shed 0 bases and J shed 4 bases, with 17 bases lying between them. Germline V gene data show CDR1 as SGDLS and CDR2 as YYNGEE. This CDR3 spans 17 amino acids.